This TCR beta chain stems from a study of prognosis after radiotherapy for stage I lung cancer. Background on the study: The biologically effective dose of the SBRT radiotherapy was at least 100 Gy, given over 3 to 5 fractions.

Genomic DNA was the source, and TCR beta CDR3 was amplified from it by two-round multiplex PCR. The first round of PCR was done with primers that matched each TRBV and TRBJ gene. Universal primers drove the second round of PCR amplification. From the multiplex PCR reads, TCRdb called clonotypes with MiXCR, one entry per CDR3 protein. The sample records fewer than 30,000 distinct CDR3 sequences, 46% being singletons. The sample holds many counts of this clonotype. Its antigen is not identified. Study-wide results and limits: Tumor-specific status of the expanded TCR clones was not determined in the analysis.

This CDR3 is built from 14 residues. Germline V lookup: CDR1 SGHRS, CDR2 YFSETQ. With 1 base removed from V and 6 bases from J, the gap between germline ends came to 11 bases. The sequences come from PBMCs, collected before or after stereotactic body radiation therapy (not recorded which). This TCR derives from a donor over 45 with non-small cell lung cancer. The V call is TRBV5-1, the J call TRBJ1-3; a weak D match, TRBD1 (6 bases). CDR3 sequence (DNA): TGCGCCAGCAGCTTGACAGGGTTCGAAAACACCATATATTTT. Encoded protein: CASSLTGFENTIYF. The variable domain in full, completed from reference TRBV5-1 and TRBJ1-3, reads KAGVTQTPRYLIKTRGQQVTLSCSPISGHRSVSWYQQTPGQGLQFLFEYFSETQRNKGNFPGRFSGRQFSNSRSEMNVSTLELGDSALYLCASSLTGFENTIYFGEGSWLTVV.